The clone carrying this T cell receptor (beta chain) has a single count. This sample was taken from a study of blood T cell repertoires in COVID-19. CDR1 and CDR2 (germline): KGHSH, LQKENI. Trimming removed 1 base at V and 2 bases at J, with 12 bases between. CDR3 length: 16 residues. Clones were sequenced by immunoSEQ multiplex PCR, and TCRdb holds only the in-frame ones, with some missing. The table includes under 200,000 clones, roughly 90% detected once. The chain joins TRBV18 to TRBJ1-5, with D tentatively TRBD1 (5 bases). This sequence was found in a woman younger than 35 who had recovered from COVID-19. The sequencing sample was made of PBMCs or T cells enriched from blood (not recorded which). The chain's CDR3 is CASSPRGAPGNQPQHF. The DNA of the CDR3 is TGTGCCAGCTCACCACGTGGGGCGCCGGGCAATCAGCCCCAGCATTTT. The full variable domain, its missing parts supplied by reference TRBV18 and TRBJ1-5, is NAGVMQNPRHLVRRRGQEARLRCSPMKGHSHVYWYRQLPEEGLKFMVYLQKENIIDESGMPKERFSAEFPKEGPSILRIQQVVRGDSAAYFCASSPRGAPGNQPQHFGDGTRLSIL.